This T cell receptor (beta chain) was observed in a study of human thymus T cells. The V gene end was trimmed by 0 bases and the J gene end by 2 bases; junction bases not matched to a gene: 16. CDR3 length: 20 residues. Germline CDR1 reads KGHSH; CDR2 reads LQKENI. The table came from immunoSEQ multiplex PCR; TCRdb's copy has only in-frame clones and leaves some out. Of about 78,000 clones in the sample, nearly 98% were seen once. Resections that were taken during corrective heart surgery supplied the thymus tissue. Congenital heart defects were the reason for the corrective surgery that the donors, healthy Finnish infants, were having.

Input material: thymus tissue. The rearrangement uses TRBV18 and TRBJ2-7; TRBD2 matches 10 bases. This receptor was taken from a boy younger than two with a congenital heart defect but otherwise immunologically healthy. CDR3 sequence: CASSPPIRGPSGSNPYEQYF. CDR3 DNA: TGTGCCAGCTCACCACCGATAAGGGGCCCTAGCGGGAGTAATCCCTACGAGCAGTACTTC. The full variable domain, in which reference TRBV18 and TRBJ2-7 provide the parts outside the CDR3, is NAGVMQNPRHLVRRRGQEARLRCSPMKGHSHVYWYRQLPEEGLKFMVYLQKENIIDESGMPKERFSAEFPKEGPSILRIQQVVRGDSAAYFCASSPPIRGPSGSNPYEQYFGPGTRLTVT.